These 2 T cell receptor beta chains were all obtained from the same sample, sequenced in a study of cytomegalovirus exposure and HLA in healthy donors (dated by TCRdb to about 2017). Library preparation was by the immunoSEQ multiplex PCR assay. For the multiplex PCR, a mixture combining 60 forward primers for TCR Vbeta segments and 13 reverse primers for TCR Jbeta segments was used. TCRdb obtained this table from immuneACCESS and retained in-frame rearrangements with V and J assigned. These tables miss some clones; where compared with another copy, unresolved V genes account for less than half of the shortfall, and the remainder is unexplained. This sample gives roughly 120,000 clones in total; about 80% of them show up just once. Clones ranked in the top ten supply roughly 2.4% of the sample. Specimen: PBMCs. These receptors were obtained from a man aged 25 to 45 in good health and CMV-seronegative.

V is TRBV10-3 and J is TRBJ1-1; 10 nucleotides line up with TRBD1. With V trimmed by 10 bases and J by 4 bases, 12 bases remained unmatched. The CDR3 length is 15 residues. The germline V gene encodes CDR1 ENHRY and CDR2 SYGVKD. CDR3 sequence: CATRQGARLVTEAFF. In DNA form, the CDR3 reads TGTGCCACACGACAGGGGGCGCGTCTGGTCACTGAAGCTTTCTTT.

CDR3 in amino acids: CASSLTRTSGMWSYNEQFF. CDR3 DNA sequence: TGTGCCAGCAGCTTGACACGGACTAGCGGGATGTGGTCCTACAATGAGCAGTTCTTC. This sequence joins TRBV5-6 and TRBJ2-1; 12 bases agree with TRBD2. CDR3 size: 19 residues. V lost 1 base to trimming and J lost 1 base; unmatched junction nucleotides: 9. Germline V gene sequence: CDR1 SGHDT, CDR2 YYEEEE.